What follows are 23 T cell receptor beta chains derived from one specimen sequenced in a study of identical twins. TCRdb fed the 5' RACE reads into MiXCR, producing one record per CDR3 protein. The sample lists around 530,000 distinct CDR3 sequences, roughly 15% occurring once. These data were also reused for a study on yellow fever vaccine responses in identical twins.

Sequenced material: CD4+ T cells sorted from blood. The source of these receptors is a woman aged 18-29 years in good health.

This clonotype occurred a few times. The chain joins TRBV7-8 to TRBJ2-1; 8 bases agree with TRBD1. Germline V gene lookup returns CDR1 SGHVS and CDR2 FQNEAQ. The CDR3 has 16 residues. The V gene end was trimmed by 5 bases and the J gene end by 10 bases; junction bases not matched to a gene: 16. The CDR3: CASSPYGAAGGREQFF. In nucleotides, the CDR3 is TGTGCCAGCAGCCCTTATGGGGCAGCAGGGGGCCGGGAGCAGTTCTTC.

CDR3 nucleotides: TGTGCCAGCTCACCAATACCAAGTCGGTGGGAGACCCAGTACTTC. Encoded protein: CASSPIPSRWETQYF. This sequence joins TRBV18 and TRBJ2-5; unclear D gene. This CDR3 has 15 residues. Looked up from germline, CDR1 is KGHSH and CDR2 is LQKENI. Trimming removed 2 bases at V and 5 bases at J, with 15 bases between.

The chain is built from TRBV6-1 and TRBJ2-2, with 10 bases identical to TRBD1. Looked up from germline, CDR1 is MNHNS and CDR2 is SASEGT. The V gene end was trimmed by 7 bases and the J gene end by 4 bases; junction bases not matched to a gene: 6. CDR3 length: 15 amino acids. CDR3 sequence (DNA): TGTGCCAGCAAACCGGGACAGGGGTCCACCGGGGAGCTGTTTTTT. This sequence encodes CASKPGQGSTGELFF.

The genes are TRBV10-2 and TRBJ2-1, with 9 bases fitting TRBD2. CDR1 is WSHSY, CDR2 SAAADI, per germline. The V segment lost 7 bases and the J segment 6 bases; nucleotides outside the gene matches: 4. The CDR3 consists of 13 residues. For the CDR3, the DNA is TGCGCCAGCATCACGACTAGCGGCAATGAGCAGTTCTTC. Encoded protein: CASITTSGNEQFF.

A few counts support this clonotype. The chain has TRBV5-1 and TRBJ2-3, with TRBD2 identical over 7 bases. After removal of 3 bases from V and 1 base from J, the junction contained 5 bases not matched to a gene. This CDR3 region has 15 residues. Germline V gene sequence: CDR1 SGHRS, CDR2 YFSETQ. The DNA for the CDR3 is TGCGCCAGCAGCTGGGGGGGAACCGGCACAGATACGCAGTATTTT. It codes for CASSWGGTGTDTQYF.

This clonotype was seen a handful of times. The chain joins TRBV7-9 to TRBJ2-3; possible D gene TRBD2, 5 bases. Deletions cut 5 bases from V and 5 bases from J, with 14 bases between. CDR1 SEHNR and CDR2 FQNEAQ come from the germline V gene (reference sequence). The CDR3 length is 14 residues. CDR3 amino acids: CASSPYPAGDTQYF. CDR3 in DNA: TGTGCCAGCAGCCCATACCCGGCGGGAGATACGCAGTATTTT.

The chain employs TRBV11-2 and TRBJ2-6; 8 bases are a match to TRBD2. The CDR3 covers 20 residues. Germline-derived CDR1 and CDR2 are SGHAT and FQNNGV. J was trimmed by 2 bases and V by 0 bases; bases with no gene match: 12. The CDR3 nucleotides are TGTGCCAGCAGCTTAGATCAGTGGCGGGGGGCCTTCACTGGGGCCAACGTCCTGACTTTC. Residues: CASSLDQWRGAFTGANVLTF.

This clonotype was detected ten times or more. V and J are TRBV29-1 and TRBJ2-3; D may match TRBD1 or TRBD2 (5 bases each). The CDR3 sequence is 15 residues long. Germline loops: CDR1 SQVTM, CDR2 ANQGSEA. V lost 7 bases and J lost 2, with 19 bases in between. CDR3 coding DNA: TGCAGCGCCCGGCTGGGGGTCCAATTCACAGATACGCAGTATTTT. It specifies CSARLGVQFTDTQYF.

V usage is TRBV5-1 and J usage is TRBJ2-7; possible D gene TRBD2, 6 bases. Germline CDR1 reads SGHRS; CDR2 reads YFSETQ. Trimming removed 4 bases at V and 2 bases at J, with 13 bases between. The CDR3 runs to 14 residues. CDR3 in DNA: TGCGCCAGCAGCGGAGGGACCGTTACCTACGAGCAGTACTTC. Amino acids: CASSGGTVTYEQYF. Filled out from reference TRBV5-1 and TRBJ2-7, the complete variable domain reads KAGVTQTPRYLIKTRGQQVTLSCSPISGHRSVSWYQQTPGQGLQFLFEYFSETQRNKGNFPGRFSGRQFSNSRSEMNVSTLELGDSALYLCASSGGTVTYEQYFGPGTRLTVT.

Only a few counts were recorded for this clonotype. This chain connects TRBV20-1 to TRBJ2-3; no reliable D call. V shed 1 base and J shed 0 bases, with 8 bases lying between them. This CDR3 spans 14 amino acids. The germline gives CDR1 DFQATT, CDR2 SNEGSKA (reference sequence). The CDR3 coding sequence is TGCAGTGCTAGAGTAGCCTTGAGCACAGATACGCAGTATTTT. Translated, it gives CSARVALSTDTQYF.

V usage is TRBV18 and J usage is TRBJ2-2; D is possibly TRBD1 (6 bases). The ends were cut back, 8 bases at V and 0 bases at J, with 16 bases in the middle. Germline V gene sequence: CDR1 KGHSH, CDR2 LQKENI. CDR3 length: 16 residues. CDR3 nucleotide sequence: TGTGCCAGCCATTGGACAGCCTTGGCGAACACCGGGGAGCTGTTTTTT. Its translation: CASHWTALANTGELFF.

Ten or more counts support this clonotype. V gene TRBV11-2 combines with J gene TRBJ1-3, with 9 bases matching TRBD1. The CDR3 covers 16 residues. Germline values: CDR1 SGHAT, CDR2 FQNNGV. The V gene end was trimmed by 5 bases and the J gene end by 8 bases; junction bases not matched to a gene: 13. DNA for the CDR3: TGTGCCAGCAGCCCCCGCGGGACAGGGTTGTCTGACACCATATATTTT. Translating it yields CASSPRGTGLSDTIYF.

The CDR3: CASSLVAGTVSYNEQFF. The CDR3, as DNA: TGCGCCAGCAGTCTCGTAGCGGGAACCGTATCCTACAATGAGCAGTTCTTC. V usage is TRBV5-1 and J usage is TRBJ2-1; 8 bases line up with TRBD2. The CDR3 loop spans 17 amino acids. With 5 bases clipped from V and 1 base from J, the junction kept 11 bases outside the gene matches. The V gene's germline CDR1 is SGHRS and CDR2 YFSETQ. Combining the CDR3 with reference TRBV5-1 and TRBJ2-1 gives the whole variable domain KAGVTQTPRYLIKTRGQQVTLSCSPISGHRSVSWYQQTPGQGLQFLFEYFSETQRNKGNFPGRFSGRQFSNSRSEMNVSTLELGDSALYLCASSLVAGTVSYNEQFFGPGTRLTVL.

This rearrangement joins TRBV28 to TRBJ2-3; D call uncertain. This CDR3 is 14 amino acids long. CDR1 and CDR2 (germline): MDHEN, SYDVKM. V gave up 2 bases and J gave up 2 bases, with 8 bases separating them. The chain's CDR3 is CASSLRSDTDTQYF. DNA for the CDR3: TGTGCCAGCAGTTTACGTTCAGACACAGATACGCAGTATTTT.

The chain employs TRBV5-5 and TRBJ1-5; 7 positions agree with TRBD1. J was trimmed by 5 bases and V by 1 base; bases with no gene match: 9. The CDR3 has 16 amino acids. Germline V gene lookup returns CDR1 SGHKS and CDR2 YYEKEE (reference sequence). The CDR3 loop reads CASSLYGTDVYQPQHF. The CDR3 coding sequence is TGTGCCAGCAGCTTGTACGGGACAGATGTATATCAGCCCCAGCATTTT. The whole variable domain, filled in from reference TRBV5-5 and TRBJ1-5, reads DAGVTQSPTHLIKTRGQQVTLRCSPISGHKSVSWYQQVLGQGPQFIFQYYEKEERGRGNFPDRFSARQFPNYSSELNVNALLLGDSALYLCASSLYGTDVYQPQHFGDGTRLSIL.

The V gene is TRBV12-3 or TRBV12-4, the J gene TRBJ1-2; D unclear. The CDR3 is made up of 15 amino acids. Trimming left V 3 bases short and J 6 bases short, with 17 bases between. CDR3 nucleotide sequence: TGTGCCAGCAGTTTCCTTCGGACGTCCACGGATGGCTACACCTTC. This encodes CASSFLRTSTDGYTF.

About this clonotype: A single base separates this from a much larger clone, so it may be a read error. V gene TRBV5-6 combines with J gene TRBJ2-3; D remains ambiguous. Germline assignment: CDR1 SGHDT and CDR2 YYEEEE. There are 12 residues in the CDR3. The V end lost 3 bases, the J end lost 2 bases, and 4 bases lay between the germline ends. In DNA, the CDR3 is TGTGCCAGCAGCTGGACCACAGATACGCAGTATTTT. Translated, it gives CASSWTTDTQYF.

This clonotype appeared many times. The CDR3: CASSLADNEQFF. The CDR3 DNA sequence: TGTGCCAGCAGCTTAGCGGACAATGAGCAGTTCTTC. The chain uses TRBV7-9 and TRBJ2-1; D is ambiguous. This CDR3 has 12 amino acids. The V end was cut by 0 bases, the J end by 5 bases, with 2 bases between. The germline gives CDR1 SEHNR, CDR2 FQNEAQ (reference sequence).

A remark on this clonotype: With a much larger clone just one base away, this may be a read error. This chain uses TRBV10-3 with TRBJ2-7; 8 bases map to TRBD2. Germline V gene sequence: CDR1 ENHRY, CDR2 SYGVKD. The CDR3 runs 13 residues. Trimming removed 9 bases from V and 2 bases from J; junction bases left unmatched: 6. DNA of the CDR3: TGTGCCATAACTAGCGGAACGACCTACGAGCAGTACTTC. It specifies CAITSGTTYEQYF.

The chain combines TRBV6-1 with TRBJ2-3, with D perhaps TRBD1 (7 bases). Germline CDR1 is MNHNS and CDR2 is SASEGT. Trimming took off 4 bases at V and 0 bases at J, with 14 bases between the two ends. CDR3 length equals 16 residues. The CDR3 sequence is CASSALQGTSTDTQYF. The CDR3 DNA reads as TGTGCCAGCAGTGCACTACAGGGGACTAGCACAGATACGCAGTATTTT.

This clonotype appeared a few times. This chain connects TRBV11-3 to TRBJ2-1; 8 bases align to TRBD1. This CDR3 contains 14 residues. From germline, CDR1 is SGHNT and CDR2 YENEEA. V gave up 2 bases and J gave up 6 bases; unmatched junction bases: 3. CDR3 bases: TGTGCCAGCAGCTTACAGGGGGCGGTCAATGAGCAGTTCTTC. Amino acid sequence: CASSLQGAVNEQFF.

The rearrangement links TRBV11-1 to TRBJ2-1; 7 positions match TRBD2. The trim removed 5 bases at V and 4 bases at J, leaving 23 bases unmatched. Germline assignment: CDR1 SGHAT and CDR2 FQDESV (reference sequence). The CDR3 runs 20 residues. CDR3 sequence reads: CASSRIPTSDPRGSYNEQFF. The CDR3 DNA reads TGTGCCAGCAGCCGAATCCCTACTAGCGACCCCCGGGGCAGTTACAATGAGCAGTTCTTC. Looking up the rest from reference TRBV11-1 and TRBJ2-1 gives the full variable domain: EAEVAQSPRYKITEKSQAVAFWCDPISGHATLYWYRQILGQGPELLVQFQDESVVDDSQLPKDRFSAERLKGVDSTLKIQPAELGDSAMYLCASSRIPTSDPRGSYNEQFFGPGTRLTVL.

CDR3 DNA sequence: TGTGCCAGCAGGGAACAGGGGTCGGGACAGCCCCAGCATTTT. Its translation: CASREQGSGQPQHF. This chain uses TRBV5-6 with TRBJ1-5; 7 bases line up with TRBD1. The V segment lost 5 bases and the J segment 7 bases; nucleotides outside the gene matches: 9. Germline V lookup: CDR1 SGHDT, CDR2 YYEEEE. The CDR3 is 14 amino acids.